The clone carrying this TCR beta chain was picked up one time. Its antigen is currently unknown. Germline V gives CDR1 SGHTA, CDR2 FQGNSA. V was trimmed by 5 bases and J by 3 bases, leaving 17 bases between them. CDR3 size: 15 residues. TCRdb reprocessed the 5' RACE reads with MiXCR, giving one entry per CDR3 protein. The table records roughly 40,000 distinct CDR3 sequences, about 19% of them present only once. CD25-based Treg depletion was applied to purified naive CD4+ T cells. Study conclusions and caveats: Tumor Treg TCRs overlapped most with tumor naive CD4+ cells.

The chain links TRBV7-2 to TRBJ2-7, with D perhaps TRBD1 (6 bases). This clonotype was sampled from a female donor with breast cancer. The source material was naive CD4+ T cells sorted from a lymph node. Subset: naive CD4+ T cells, CD4+CD45RA+CD25-. The CDR3 is CASSQTGKSLYEQYF. The CDR3 bases are TGTGCCAGCAGCCAGACAGGCAAATCCCTCTACGAGCAGTACTTC.